The 19 T cell receptor beta chains reported below all come from one sample, sequenced in a study of blood T cells in healthy people across ages. A sample-barcoded 5' primer and a J-beta primer mix were used in a second PCR of roughly 7 to 12 cycles. Each CDR3 protein gets one entry after TCRdb re-called the 5' RACE reads with MiXCR. The sample yields about 290,000 distinct CDR3 sequences, 25% to 30% seen once. The material sequenced was blood. The receptors come from a woman between 65 and 79 years old in good health.

This chain connects TRBV5-1 to TRBJ2-3, with D perhaps TRBD2 (5 bases). The CDR3 is made up of 16 amino acids. Trimming took 1 base from V and 4 from J, leaving 16 bases between them. The V gene's germline CDR1 is SGHRS and CDR2 YFSETQ. The chain's CDR3 is CASSLLEPGKADTQYF. The CDR3 DNA sequence: TGCGCCAGCAGCTTGTTGGAGCCGGGGAAGGCAGATACGCAGTATTTT.

V and J are TRBV7-2 and TRBJ2-5; D unresolved. V lost 5 bases and J lost 7, with 11 bases in between. CDR1 and CDR2 from the germline V gene are SGHTA and FQGNSA. The CDR3 runs 12 residues. CDR3 in amino acids: CASSLSPGTQYF. Written as DNA, the CDR3 is TGTGCCAGCAGCCTTTCTCCAGGGACCCAGTACTTC.

The chain links TRBV5-1 to TRBJ1-1, with 7 bases aligning to TRBD1. CDR3 length: 14 residues. The J segment lost 1 base and the V segment lost 4 bases, leaving 4 bases of the junction unmatched. Germline assignment: CDR1 SGHRS and CDR2 YFSETQ. Written as DNA, the CDR3 is TGCGCCAGCAGCATAGGGACAGCGAACACTGAAGCTTTCTTT. This gives the protein CASSIGTANTEAFF.

This clonotype was found a few times. J is TRBJ2-1 and V is TRBV6-1, with D maybe TRBD2 (5 bases). Looked up from germline, CDR1 is MNHNS and CDR2 is SASEGT. The CDR3 is 15 amino acids. Trimming took off 6 bases at V and 7 bases at J, with 19 bases between the two ends. Here the CDR3 DNA reads TGTGCCAGCAGCACTTTAGGACGGGGAGTGAATGAGCAGTTCTTC. It translates to CASSTLGRGVNEQFF.

This chain links TRBV2 with TRBJ2-1; possibly TRBD1 for D (5 bases). Germline V gives CDR1 SNHLY, CDR2 FYNNEI. The ends were cut back, 6 bases at V and 9 bases at J, with 12 bases in the middle. The CDR3 is made up of 12 amino acids. CDR3 in amino acids: CASRQGRGEQFF. The DNA for the CDR3 is TGTGCCAGCAGGCAGGGTCGCGGTGAGCAGTTCTTC.

The chain has TRBV29-1 and TRBJ2-1; possible D gene TRBD2, 5 bases. V was trimmed by 2 bases and J by 4 bases, leaving 6 bases between them. The CDR3 is 12 residues long. Looked up from germline, CDR1 is SQVTM and CDR2 is ANQGSEA. The CDR3 reads CSVESGYNEQFF. In DNA form, the CDR3 reads TGCAGCGTTGAAAGCGGTTACAATGAGCAGTTCTTC.

This clonotype has just a few counts. The chain links TRBV20-1 to TRBJ2-7; D may be TRBD2 (6 bases). The V gene's germline CDR1 is DFQATT and CDR2 SNEGSKA (reference sequence). V shed 3 bases and J shed 9 bases, with 18 bases lying between them. CDR3 length: 13 amino acids. CDR3 loop: CSASRDLVTGQYF. The CDR3 DNA follows: TGCAGTGCTAGTAGGGACTTAGTTACGGGGCAGTACTTC.

The gene calls are TRBV12-3 or TRBV12-4 and TRBJ2-6, with 7 positions matching TRBD1. This CDR3 is 15 amino acids long. V lost 2 bases and J lost 3; bases outside the gene matches: 1. The CDR3 nucleotides are TGTGCCAGCAGTTTAAGGGGGCTTGGGGCCAACGTCCTGACTTTC. Protein: CASSLRGLGANVLTF.

The CDR3 DNA follows: TGTGCCAGCAGCAGAGGGACAGGGGATCAGCCCCAGCATTTT. Translated, it gives CASSRGTGDQPQHF. This rearrangement joins TRBV2 to TRBJ1-5; 10 bases are a match to TRBD1. The germline V gene has CDR1 SNHLY and CDR2 FYNNEI. This CDR3 is 14 amino acids long. The ends lost 6 bases at V and 5 bases at J; junction bases unmatched: 4. Full variable domain (remainder filled in from reference TRBV2 and TRBJ1-5): EPEVTQTPSHQVTQMGQEVILRCVPISNHLYFYWYRQILGQKVEFLVSFYNNEISEKSEIFDDQFSVERPDGSNFTLKIRSTKLEDSAMYFCASSRGTGDQPQHFGDGTRLSIL.

In this sample, this clonotype turned up a few times. J is TRBJ1-2 and V is TRBV9; D is possibly TRBD1 (6 bases). Germline V gene data show CDR1 as SGDLS and CDR2 as YYNGEE. This CDR3 contains 13 residues. Trimming removed 1 base from V and 4 bases from J, with 8 bases in between. CDR3 bases: TGTGCCAGCAGCGTAACAGGGAGCTATGGCTACACCTTC. Protein sequence: CASSVTGSYGYTF.

As concerns this clonotype: Since no conserved phenylalanine or tryptophan closes the CDR3, a read error is the likely cause. V is TRBV18 and J is TRBJ1-5; no firm D call. This CDR3 is built from 13 residues. Trimming cost V 2 bases and J 5 bases, with 7 bases left between them. The germline CDR1 and CDR2 sequences are KGHSH and LQKENI. The CDR3: CASSPGSYQPQHL. In nucleotides, the CDR3 is TGTGCCAGCTCACCAGGCAGTTATCAGCCCCAGCATTTA.

The chain uses TRBV24-1 and TRBJ1-5, with a possible D match to TRBD1 (6 bases). CDR1 KGHDR and CDR2 SFDVKD come from the germline V gene. The V and J ends lost 3 bases and 7 bases respectively, with 12 bases between them. CDR3 size: 14 residues. Here the CDR3 reads CATSDPGEEQPQHF. In nucleotides, the CDR3 is TGTGCCACCAGTGATCCAGGGGAGGAACAGCCCCAGCATTTT.

The rearrangement links TRBV3-1 to TRBJ2-5; D uncertain. The germline gives CDR1 LGHDT, CDR2 YNNKEL (reference sequence). The CDR3 is made up of 15 amino acids. The ends were cut back, 4 bases at V and 6 bases at J, with 18 bases in the middle. The CDR3 coding sequence is TGTGCCAGCAGCCCAGATCAAATTGGGTGGAAGACCCAGTACTTC. It encodes CASSPDQIGWKTQYF.

V is TRBV10-3 and J is TRBJ1-5; the D gene is possibly TRBD1 (5 bases). V lost 5 bases to trimming and J lost 6 bases, with 11 bases between them. Germline loops: CDR1 ENHRY, CDR2 SYGVKD. The CDR3 runs to 13 residues. CDR3: CAISSQGGQPQHF. CDR3 bases: TGTGCCATCAGTAGCCAGGGCGGTCAGCCCCAGCATTTT.

The chain joins TRBV2 to TRBJ2-1; 9 nucleotides line up with TRBD2. Germline CDR1 is SNHLY and CDR2 is FYNNEI. With 1 base clipped from V and 4 bases from J, the junction kept 5 bases outside the gene matches. The length of the CDR3 is 16 residues. The CDR3 nucleotides read TGTGCCAGCAGTGAAGAGGCGGGAGGGGGGTACAATGAGCAGTTCTTC. Protein sequence: CASSEEAGGGYNEQFF. The entire variable domain, with the rest obtained from reference TRBV2 and TRBJ2-1, is as follows: EPEVTQTPSHQVTQMGQEVILRCVPISNHLYFYWYRQILGQKVEFLVSFYNNEISEKSEIFDDQFSVERPDGSNFTLKIRSTKLEDSAMYFCASSEEAGGGYNEQFFGPGTRLTVL.

This clonotype was counted only a few times. The CDR3 spells CASSPRQGETQYF. For the CDR3, the DNA is TGTGCCAGCAGTCCTCGACAGGGGGAGACCCAGTACTTC. The chain links TRBV12-3 or TRBV12-4 to TRBJ2-5, with 8 positions matching TRBD1. Trimming took 5 bases from V and 5 from J; bases not matched to a gene: 4. This CDR3 comprises 13 residues.

The rearrangement uses TRBV18 and TRBJ2-5, with 7 bases lining up with TRBD2. Germline lookup yields CDR1 KGHSH and CDR2 LQKENI. This CDR3 spans 14 amino acids. The junction had 3 bases not matched to a gene; V was cut back by 3 bases and J by 2 bases. CDR3 DNA: TGTGCCAGCTCACCCAAAGCGGGACAAGAGACCCAGTACTTC. It codes for CASSPKAGQETQYF.

This chain connects TRBV14 to TRBJ2-5, with TRBD2 matching over 11 bases. The J call could be wrong; TRBJ2-1 is a better fit for the DNA end. The CDR3 is 16 residues long. Germline assignment: CDR1 SGHDN and CDR2 FVKESK. The CDR3 sequence: CASSQDRLAGRGEQFF. The CDR3 DNA follows: TGTGCCAGCAGCCAAGATAGACTAGCGGGGAGAGGGGAGCAGTTCTTC.

This chain joins TRBV29-1 and TRBJ2-5; TRBD2 agrees at 15 bases. Germline-derived CDR1 and CDR2 are SQVTM and ANQGSEA. The V and J ends lost 6 bases and 5 bases, in that order; junction bases with no gene match: 4. The CDR3 length is 14 residues. The CDR3 spells CSVGLAGGRETQYF. Written as DNA, the CDR3 is TGCAGCGTAGGACTAGCGGGAGGGAGGGAGACCCAGTACTTC.